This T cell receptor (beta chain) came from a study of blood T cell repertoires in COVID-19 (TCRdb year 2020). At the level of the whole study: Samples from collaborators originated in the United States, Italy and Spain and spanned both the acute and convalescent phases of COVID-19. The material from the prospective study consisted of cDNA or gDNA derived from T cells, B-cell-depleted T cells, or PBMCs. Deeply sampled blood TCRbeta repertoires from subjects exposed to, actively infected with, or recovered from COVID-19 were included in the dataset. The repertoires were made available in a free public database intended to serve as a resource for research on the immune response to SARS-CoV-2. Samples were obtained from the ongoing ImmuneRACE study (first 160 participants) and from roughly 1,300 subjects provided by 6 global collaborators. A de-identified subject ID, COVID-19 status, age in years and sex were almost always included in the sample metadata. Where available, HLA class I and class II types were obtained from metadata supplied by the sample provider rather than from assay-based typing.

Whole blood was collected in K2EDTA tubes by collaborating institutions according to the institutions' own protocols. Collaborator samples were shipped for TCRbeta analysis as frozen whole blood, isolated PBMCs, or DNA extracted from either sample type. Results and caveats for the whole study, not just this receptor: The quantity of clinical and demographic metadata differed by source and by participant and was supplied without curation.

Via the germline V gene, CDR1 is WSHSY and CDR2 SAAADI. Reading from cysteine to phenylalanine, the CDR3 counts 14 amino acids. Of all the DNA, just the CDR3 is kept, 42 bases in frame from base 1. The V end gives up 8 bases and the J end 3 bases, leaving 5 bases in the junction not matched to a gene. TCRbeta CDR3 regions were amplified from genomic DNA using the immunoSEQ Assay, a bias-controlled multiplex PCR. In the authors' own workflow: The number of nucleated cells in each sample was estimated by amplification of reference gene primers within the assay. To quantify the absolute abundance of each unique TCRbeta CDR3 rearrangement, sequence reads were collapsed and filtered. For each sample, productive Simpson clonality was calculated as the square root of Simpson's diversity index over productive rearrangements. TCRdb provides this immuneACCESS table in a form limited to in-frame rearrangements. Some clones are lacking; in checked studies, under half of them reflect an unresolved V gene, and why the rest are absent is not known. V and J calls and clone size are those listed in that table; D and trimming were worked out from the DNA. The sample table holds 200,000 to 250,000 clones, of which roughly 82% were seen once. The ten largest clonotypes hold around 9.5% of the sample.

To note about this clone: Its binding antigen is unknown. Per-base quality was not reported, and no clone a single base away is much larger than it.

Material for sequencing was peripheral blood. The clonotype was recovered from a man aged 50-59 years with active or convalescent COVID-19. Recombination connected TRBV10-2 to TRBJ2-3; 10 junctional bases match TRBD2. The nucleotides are TGCGCCAGCTCCTCTAGCGGGAGTACAGATACGCAGTATTTT. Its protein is CASSSSGSTDTQYF.